These 14 T cell receptor beta chains were sequenced from one sample in a study of T cell repertoires in cytomegalovirus infection. TCRdb re-derived calls from the reads in MiXCR, one entry per CDR3 protein. The sample has hundreds of thousands of distinct CDR3 sequences; roughly 26% are singletons. The specimen sequenced was CD8+ T cells from PBMCs. These TCRs come from a human donor in good health (CMV status not recorded). Some clones in this sample may be carry-over from other donors' samples.

The J gene is TRBJ1-2, the V gene TRBV29-1; D unclear. From germline, CDR1 is SQVTM and CDR2 ANQGSEA. V dropped 7 bases and J dropped 3 bases, with 21 bases sitting between them. The CDR3 has 15 residues. Here the CDR3 reads CSANPLGGNHYGYTF. In DNA, the CDR3 is TGCAGCGCCAATCCCCTCGGCGGGAATCACTATGGCTACACCTTC.

This clonotype has just a few counts. The chain uses TRBV12-3 or TRBV12-4 and TRBJ1-4, with D hard to call. This CDR3 region has 17 residues. Trimming shortened V by 2 bases and J by 0 bases, and 13 bases separated the two germline ends. The CDR3 DNA sequence: TGTGCCAGCAGTTTATATTCCTATCGGTCAACTAATGAAAAACTGTTTTTT. Translating gives CASSLYSYRSTNEKLFF.

Many counts were recorded for this clonotype. The genes are TRBV7-9 and TRBJ1-5, with no clear D. Per the germline V gene, CDR1 is SEHNR and CDR2 is FQNEAQ (reference sequence). There are 15 residues in the CDR3. V gave up 5 bases and J gave up 0 bases, with 11 bases separating them. The CDR3 coding sequence is TGTGCCAGCAGCACACCGGGATCTAGCAATCAGCCCCAGCATTTT. Amino acid sequence: CASSTPGSSNQPQHF.

This clonotype has a count of ten or more. The genes are TRBV28 and TRBJ2-7, with D unclear. The CDR3 is made up of 14 amino acids. The ends were cut back, 6 bases at V and 2 bases at J, with 14 bases in the middle. From germline, CDR1 is MDHEN and CDR2 SYDVKM. The CDR3 protein is CASSPHGITYEQYV. CDR3 in DNA: TGTGCCAGCAGCCCCCACGGCATCACCTACGAGCAGTACGTC.

This clonotype was detected many times. The V gene is TRBV6-2 or TRBV6-3, the J gene TRBJ2-7; the match to TRBD2 covers 11 bases. Trimming cost V 7 bases and J 3 bases; bases outside gene matches: 8. The germline V gene has CDR1 MNHEY and CDR2 SVGEGT. CDR3 length equals 15 residues. The CDR3 DNA follows: TGTGCCAGCACCTTCGGGACTAGCGGAAACTACGAGCAGTACGTC. It codes for CASTFGTSGNYEQYV.

CDR3 loop: CAIETGEGYEQFF. As DNA, the CDR3 is TGTGCCATCGAGACAGGGGAAGGGTATGAGCAGTTCTTC. The V and J genes are TRBV6-2 or TRBV6-3 and TRBJ2-1, with 8 nucleotides matching TRBD1. Trimming cost V 10 bases and J 8 bases; bases outside gene matches: 10. CDR3 length: 13 residues. Germline lookup yields CDR1 MNHEY and CDR2 SVGEGT.

Ten or more counts support this clonotype. The chain joins TRBV7-2 to TRBJ2-7, with a tentative D call TRBD2 (6 bases). V dropped 7 bases and J dropped 0 bases, with 28 bases sitting between them. The CDR3 loop spans 19 amino acids. Germline lookup yields CDR1 SGHTA and CDR2 FQGNSA. CDR3 in amino acids: CASTLGGDLAHRSSYEQYF. The CDR3 bases are TGTGCCAGCACCCTAGGCGGGGATCTAGCCCACCGAAGCTCCTACGAGCAGTACTTC.

This clonotype has a count of ten or more. V is TRBV6-2 or TRBV6-3 and J is TRBJ2-7; D possibly matches TRBD1 or TRBD2 (5 bases each). CDR3 length equals 17 residues. Germline V gives CDR1 MNHEY, CDR2 SVGEGT. The germline V and J ends were trimmed by 0 bases and 2 bases, with 17 bases remaining between them. The CDR3 DNA sequence: TGTGCCAGCAGTTACTCCCTCCGGGACGGCGTCCCCTACGAGCAGTACGTC. This gives the protein CASSYSLRDGVPYEQYV.

This clonotype has just a few counts. The gene calls are TRBV27 and TRBJ1-5; D not resolved. The CDR3 contains 13 residues. Germline V gives CDR1 MNHEY, CDR2 SMNVEV (reference sequence). Trimming cost V 3 bases and J 1 base, with 4 bases left between them. CDR3 in DNA: TGTGCCAGCAGTTTGAAGAGCAATCAGCCCCAGCATTTT. This sequence encodes CASSLKSNQPQHF.

CDR3 loop: CASSQDKGQFSYEQYF. CDR3 nucleotide sequence: TGTGCCAGCAGCCAAGATAAAGGACAGTTCTCCTACGAGCAGTACTTC. The genes are TRBV14 and TRBJ2-7; maybe TRBD1 (6 bases). Trimming removed 0 bases at V and 0 bases at J, with 12 bases between. In germline, CDR1 is SGHDN, CDR2 FVKESK. There are 16 residues in the CDR3.

The sample holds a few counts of this clonotype. The rearrangement uses TRBV20-1 and TRBJ2-7; D might be TRBD1 (7 bases). Germline V gives CDR1 DFQATT, CDR2 SNEGSKA (reference sequence). The CDR3 is made up of 14 amino acids. V was trimmed by 1 base and J by 5 bases, leaving 15 bases between them. CDR3 protein: CSARASVRGDEQYF. DNA for the CDR3: TGCAGTGCTAGAGCCTCGGTCAGGGGGGACGAGCAGTACTTC.

At least ten counts were recorded for this clonotype. The CDR3 DNA is TGTGCCAGTGAGGACCTCGTAGTACGGGGCTACACCTTC. Encoded protein: CASEDLVVRGYTF. This chain joins TRBV19 and TRBJ1-2, with unresolved D. V lost 8 bases and J 8 bases, leaving 18 bases between the germline ends. Per the germline V gene, CDR1 is LNHDA and CDR2 is SQIVND (reference sequence). The CDR3 sequence is 13 residues long.

With regard to this clonotype: A read error may explain this, as a much larger clone is one base away. The CDR3 reads CASSDLEDTSNEQYF. The CDR3 nucleotides are TGTGCCAGCAGTGACCTAGAAGACACCTCCAACGAGCAGTACTTC. The genes are TRBV25-1 and TRBJ2-7; no definite D call. The V gene's germline CDR1 is MGHDK and CDR2 SYGVNS. The CDR3 loop spans 15 amino acids.

A few counts support this clonotype. The chain couples TRBV29-1 to TRBJ1-4; 7 bases map to TRBD1. Germline lookup yields CDR1 SQVTM and CDR2 ANQGSEA. V shed 0 bases and J 9 bases; nucleotides not matched to a gene: 7. The CDR3 sequence is 14 residues long. Here the CDR3 reads CSVEDLRGQQKLFF. The CDR3 nucleotides are TGCAGCGTTGAAGATCTGAGGGGACAGCAAAAACTGTTTTTT.